This T cell receptor (beta chain) was found in a study of blood T cell repertoires in COVID-19. Here immunoSEQ multiplex PCR was the method, and the copy in TCRdb shows in-frame clones only, minus some. This table has roughly 250,000 clones, about 89% appearing once. V lost 6 bases and J lost 4; bases outside the gene matches: 9. This CDR3 has 16 amino acids. Germline CDR1 and CDR2: KGHSH and LQKENI. The sequence was collected from a man younger than 45 with acute or convalescent COVID-19. This sequence joins TRBV18 and TRBJ2-6; 7 bases fit TRBD2. Sequenced input: peripheral blood. The CDR3 DNA sequence: TGTGCCAGCTCTCGGGACTATTCATGGGGGGCCAACGTCCTGACTTTC. Protein: CASSRDYSWGANVLTF. The full variable domain, rest sourced from reference TRBV18 and TRBJ2-6, is NAGVMQNPRHLVRRRGQEARLRCSPMKGHSHVYWYRQLPEEGLKFMVYLQKENIIDESGMPKERFSAEFPKEGPSILRIQQVVRGDSAAYFCASSRDYSWGANVLTFGAGSRLTVL.